Listed here are 11 T cell receptor beta chains from one sample, sequenced in a study of blood T cell repertoires in COVID-19. The data were produced by immunoSEQ multiplex PCR, yet TCRdb's version contains in-frame clones alone and is incomplete. The sample contains 150,000 to 200,000 clones, approximately 90% of which appear only once. Sequenced input: peripheral blood. The receptors were sampled from a man aged 45-60 years with acute or convalescent COVID-19.

V and J are TRBV5-5 and TRBJ1-6, with 7 bases that match TRBD1. Germline CDR1 is SGHKS and CDR2 is YYEKEE (reference sequence). The CDR3 has 16 amino acids. Trimming cost V 3 bases and J 3 bases; bases outside gene matches: 6. The CDR3 region is CASSSSGTVYNSPLHF. In DNA form, the CDR3 reads TGTGCCAGCAGCTCTTCCGGGACAGTCTATAATTCACCCCTCCACTTT. Full variable domain (missing parts from reference TRBV5-5 and TRBJ1-6): DAGVTQSPTHLIKTRGQQVTLRCSPISGHKSVSWYQQVLGQGPQFIFQYYEKEERGRGNFPDRFSARQFPNYSSELNVNALLLGDSALYLCASSSSGTVYNSPLHFGNGTRLTVT.

This rearrangement joins TRBV7-9 to TRBJ1-5, with D perhaps matching TRBD1 (5 bases). V lost 5 bases to trimming and J lost 6 bases, with 17 bases between them. Germline loops: CDR1 SEHNR, CDR2 FQNEAQ (reference sequence). The CDR3 length is 15 residues. CDR3 nucleotides: TGTGCCAGCAGCCCCACGAGTGGGGCCGGTCAGCCCCAGCATTTT. Translating it yields CASSPTSGAGQPQHF.

The chain is built from TRBV9 and TRBJ2-7, with D perhaps TRBD2 (6 bases). CDR1 is SGDLS and CDR2 is YYNGEE in the germline V gene. Trimming stripped 4 bases from V and 3 bases from J, with 14 bases between. The CDR3 loop spans 14 amino acids. The CDR3 sequence is CASSPGPGDYEQYF. DNA of the CDR3: TGTGCCAGCAGCCCGGGACCGGGAGACTACGAGCAGTACTTC.

The chain links TRBV6-6 to TRBJ2-2; D is uncertain. The germline CDR1 and CDR2 sequences are MNHNY and SVGAGI (reference sequence). This CDR3 comprises 15 residues. The V and J ends lost 2 bases and 2 bases respectively, with 9 bases between them. The CDR3 reads CASSYLRSNTGELFF. The CDR3 bases are TGTGCCAGCAGTTACCTAAGAAGTAACACCGGGGAGCTGTTTTTT.

V gene TRBV27 combines with J gene TRBJ2-7, with 16 bases aligning to TRBD2. The CDR3 length is 23 residues. V lost 5 bases and J lost 0; bases outside the gene matches: 22. Germline values: CDR1 MNHEY, CDR2 SMNVEV (reference sequence). The CDR3 DNA sequence: TGTGCCAGCAGTCCCGTCGGGACAGGGGGCCCGGGACTAGCGGGAGGGAGCTCCTACGAGCAGTACTTC. Translated: CASSPVGTGGPGLAGGSSYEQYF.

This clone was detected once. DNA for the CDR3: TGTGCCAGCAGTTCTGTAGGGAGATATGGCTACACCTTC. This gives the protein CASSSVGRYGYTF. The chain employs TRBV25-1 and TRBJ1-2; no definite D call. The V end lost 5 bases, the J end lost 5 bases, and 12 bases lay between the germline ends. Germline V gene lookup returns CDR1 MGHDK and CDR2 SYGVNS. The CDR3 contains 13 residues.

A single count supports this clone. The chain recombines TRBV19 with TRBJ2-3; 9 nucleotides align to TRBD1. Germline V gives CDR1 LNHDA, CDR2 SQIVND (reference sequence). The CDR3 has 15 amino acids. With 2 bases clipped from V and 1 base from J, the junction kept 1 base outside the gene matches. The CDR3 coding sequence is TGTGCCAGTAGTATAAGGACAGGGGGCACAGATACGCAGTATTTT. The encoded protein is CASSIRTGGTDTQYF.

The chain is built from TRBV18 and TRBJ2-7; TRBD1 aligns across 9 bases. This CDR3 has 13 residues. V lost 2 bases and J lost 9; bases outside the gene matches: 5. Germline V gene sequence: CDR1 KGHSH, CDR2 LQKENI. The CDR3 coding sequence is TGTGCCAGCTCACCAACGGGACAGGGATGGCAGTACTTC. Translating gives CASSPTGQGWQYF.

The V gene is TRBV10-3, the J gene TRBJ1-1, with 7 positions matching TRBD1. Germline CDR1 ENHRY, CDR2 SYGVKD. The J segment lost 2 bases and the V segment lost 6 bases, leaving 6 bases of the junction unmatched. This CDR3 has 14 residues. The CDR3 DNA reads TGTGCCATCAGGGGGACAGCGCAAAACACTGAAGCTTTCTTT. As protein: CAIRGTAQNTEAFF.

The V gene is TRBV4-3, the J gene TRBJ1-1; D gene ambiguous. Germline CDR1 and CDR2: LGHNA and YSLEER. The CDR3 has 13 residues. The V end lost 4 bases, the J end lost 5 bases, and 11 bases lay between the germline ends. The CDR3 loop is CASSPVERTEAFF. The CDR3 DNA is TGCGCCAGCAGCCCAGTGGAGAGGACTGAAGCTTTCTTT.

The V and J genes are TRBV2 and TRBJ1-2; 11 bases line up with TRBD1. V was clipped by 4 bases and J by 0 bases; unmatched bases: 7. Germline V gene lookup returns CDR1 SNHLY and CDR2 FYNNEI. This CDR3 has 17 amino acids. The CDR3 nucleotides are TGTGCCAGCAGTGGTCGGACAGGGGGCCCGGCTAACTATGGCTACACCTTC. This sequence encodes CASSGRTGGPANYGYTF.